Listed here is a single TCR beta chain. Its antigen is unidentified. At one of its ends the junction is not consistent with the germline gene, which may arise from a read error. Other DNA sequences of this sample code for an identical CDR3. The record originates from a study of PD-1 blockade in mismatch repair-deficient tumors. TCRdb keeps only in-frame clones here, not all; method: immunoSEQ multiplex PCR. This table holds more than 13,000 clones, around 86% found once. Germline V CDR1 and CDR2: MNHNS, SASEGT. CDR3 size: 16 residues. Indicated time point: identical approximately 11-day culture without peptide (control). An identically run culture lacking peptide was the fold-change baseline.

The source of this sequence is an adult with mismatch repair-deficient cancer. This sample comprised cells cultured in vitro, obtained from a patient treated with pembrolizumab. The J gene is TRBJ1-2, the V gene TRBV6-1; D not certain. In nucleotides, the CDR3 is TGTGCCAGCAGCGAAGCGCATTACGGAGACTCCTATGGCTACACCTTC. Encoded protein: CASSEAHYGDSYGYTF.